This TCR beta chain was sequenced during a study of OX40 agonist ivuxolimab in advanced cancers. Study at large: One hepatocellular carcinoma and a couple of cutaneous melanoma patients partially responded.

Findings of the study overall: Both blood CD4+ and CD8+ T cells showed clonal growth by week 6 at 0.1 to 3.0 mg/kg.

TCRdb's table, derived via immunoSEQ multiplex PCR, lists solely in-frame clones and lacks some. This sample yields around 45,000 clones, of which approximately 91% are seen a single time; 15% to 20% belongs to the top ten. Patients had blood sampled at baseline and again on cycle 4 day 1 and cycle 7 day 1. Notes on this clone: Its specificity is unknown.

The input for sequencing was CD4+ or CD8+ T cells sorted from blood, taken in a trial of the OX40 agonist ivuxolimab. The sequence came from an adult with an advanced solid tumor such as melanoma, head and neck, liver or kidney cancer.

CDR3 in DNA: TGTGCCAGCAGCGTTCCTCAGGAGCCCGGGGAGCTGTTTTTT. Residues: CASSVPQEPGELFF. The V call is TRBV9, the J call TRBJ2-2; D uncertain. This CDR3 spans 14 amino acids. The germline CDR1 and CDR2 sequences are SGDLS and YYNGEE. V lost 2 bases and J 6 bases, leaving 11 bases between the germline ends.